The rows below give T cell receptor beta chains drawn from one sample of a study of cytomegalovirus exposure and HLA in healthy donors. Sequencing used immunoSEQ multiplex PCR; TCRdb keeps in-frame clones, though not all of them. The sample has 150,000 to 200,000 clones; 80% are singletons. Input material: PBMCs. These receptors all stem from a man aged 18 to 35 in good health and CMV-seropositive. CDR3s include the opening cysteine and the closing phenylalanine or tryptophan. Fields, in order: V gene, D gene, clone size, J gene, CDR3 DNA, CDR3 protein. The D gene is left open where the match is weak. Part of the rows lack a size; the others show once, few, many or a class for expanded clones.

V: TRBV14; D: TRBD1; size: NA; J: TRBJ1-2; DNA: TGTGCCAGCAGCGGACAGGGAACCTATGGCTACACCTTC; CDR3: CASSGQGTYGYTF
V: TRBV7-2; D: NA; size: NA; J: TRBJ2-1; DNA: TGTGCCAGCAGCTTGAGGGCTCCTACTACCTCCTACAATGAGCAGTTCTTC; CDR3: CASSLRAPTTSYNEQFF
V: TRBV7-2; D: TRBD2; size: NA; J: TRBJ2-2; DNA: TGTGCCAGCAGCTTAGTTTTACTAGCGGGGGTCCCCCTTCTGTTTTTT; CDR3: CASSLVLLAGVPLLFF
V: TRBV12-2; D: NA; size: NA; J: TRBJ2-7; DNA: TGTGCAAGTCGCTTAGGATTACGGGACAGCTCCTACGAGCAGTACTTC; CDR3: CASRLGLRDSSYEQYF
V: TRBV7-2; D: NA; size: NA; J: TRBJ2-2; DNA: TGTGCCAGCAGCTTTCAGGCCCCGGTCACCGGGGAGCTGTTTTTT; CDR3: CASSFQAPVTGELFF
V: TRBV7-9; D: NA; size: NA; J: TRBJ1-1; DNA: TGTGCCAGCAGCCCGGGAAAAATGGGAGCTTTCTTT; CDR3: CASSPGKMGAFF
V: TRBV7-9; D: NA; size: NA; J: TRBJ1-2; DNA: TGTGCCAGCAGCTTTGTTGGTGGGGCCTCAGGGGACTATGGCTACACCTTC; CDR3: CASSFVGGASGDYGYTF
V: TRBV7-2; D: TRBD2; size: NA; J: TRBJ2-1; DNA: TGTGCCAGCAGCTTACTCCTAGCGGGAGGGTCTGAGCAGTTCTTC; CDR3: CASSLLLAGGSEQFF
V: TRBV5-6; D: TRBD1; size: NA; J: TRBJ2-4; DNA: TGTGCCAGCAGCTTGGTCGGGACAGGGCGATTAAACATTCAGTACTTC; CDR3: CASSLVGTGRLNIQYF
V: TRBV10-3; D: NA; size: NA; J: TRBJ2-3; DNA: TGTGCCATCAGTGCTGATAGCGGTGGAGGAGATACGCAGTATTTT; CDR3: CAISADSGGGDTQYF
V: TRBV21-1; D: NA; size: NA; J: TRBJ2-7; DNA: TGTGCCAGCAGCAAAGCCGGGACAGAAACCTACGAGCAGTACTTC; CDR3: CASSKAGTETYEQYF
V: TRBV19; D: TRBD2; size: NA; J: TRBJ2-3; DNA: TGTGCCAGTAGTCTAGCGGAGGGGCCCACAGATACGCAGTATTTT; CDR3: CASSLAEGPTDTQYF
V: TRBV5-1; D: TRBD2; size: NA; J: TRBJ2-5; DNA: TGCGCCAGCAGCCCCCTAGGGGAGGGACGGCAGGAGCAGTACTTC; CDR3: CASSPLGEGRQEQYF
V: TRBV11-2; D: NA; size: NA; J: TRBJ2-7; DNA: TGTGCCAGCAGCTTTACCTACGAGCAGTACTTC; CDR3: CASSFTYEQYF
V: TRBV7-9; D: TRBD1; size: NA; J: TRBJ1-2; DNA: TGTGCCAGCAGCTTATCGGGACAGGGTAGAAAGAATGGCTACACCTTC; CDR3: CASSLSGQGRKNGYTF
V: TRBV29-1; D: NA; size: NA; J: TRBJ1-1; DNA: TGCAGCGTTGGTAACGGGAACACTGAAGCTTTCTTT; CDR3: CSVGNGNTEAFF
V: TRBV6-1; D: TRBD1; size: NA; J: TRBJ1-2; DNA: TGTGCCAGCAGATTGACAGGGAGGTGGGGCTACACCTTC; CDR3: CASRLTGRWGYTF
V: TRBV19; D: NA; size: NA; J: TRBJ2-6; DNA: TGTGCCAGTAGTTGGGAGTTCTCTGGGGCCAACGTCCTGACTTTC; CDR3: CASSWEFSGANVLTF
V: TRBV4-2; D: TRBD2; size: few; J: TRBJ2-1; DNA: TGTGCCAGCAGCCAAGGCGGGAGTGAGCAGTTCTTC; CDR3: CASSQGGSEQFF
V: TRBV2; D: NA; size: NA; J: TRBJ2-2; DNA: TGTGCCAGCAACATCGGAAGGGGGACGAACACCGGGGAGCTGTTTTTT; CDR3: CASNIGRGTNTGELFF
V: TRBV6-1; D: TRBD1; size: NA; J: TRBJ1-1; DNA: TGTGCCAGCAGCACCGGGACAGGACGAGAAGCTTTCTTT; CDR3: CASSTGTGREAFF
V: TRBV10-1; D: NA; size: once; J: TRBJ2-1; DNA: TGCGCCAGCAGTGAGTCGGCTTCGAATGAGCAGTTCTTC; CDR3: CASSESASNEQFF
V: TRBV7-6; D: TRBD2; size: NA; J: TRBJ2-7; DNA: TGTGCCAGCAGCTGGGGGACTAGCGGGACCTCCTACGAGCAGTACTTC; CDR3: CASSWGTSGTSYEQYF
V: TRBV16; D: NA; size: NA; J: TRBJ1-1; DNA: TGTGCCAGCAGCCACGAGCGGGGAAGTACTGAAGCTTTCTTT; CDR3: CASSHERGSTEAFF
V: TRBV20-1; D: NA; size: NA; J: TRBJ2-5; DNA: TGCAGTGCCCGGCGGGAGACCCAGTACTTC; CDR3: CSARRETQYF
V: TRBV4-1; D: TRBD1; size: NA; J: TRBJ2-1; DNA: TGCGCCAGCAGCCAGAGCAGGGGGCTTGAGCAGTTCTTC; CDR3: CASSQSRGLEQFF
V: TRBV10-2; D: NA; size: once; J: TRBJ2-3; DNA: TGCGCCAGCATAGGGGGGGGTAGCACAGATACGCAGTATTTT; CDR3: CASIGGGSTDTQYF
V: TRBV4-1; D: NA; size: NA; J: TRBJ1-5; DNA: TGCGCCAGCAGCCACCCCCAGACACGGCAGCCCCAGCATTTT; CDR3: CASSHPQTRQPQHF
V: TRBV9; D: NA; size: NA; J: TRBJ1-3; DNA: TGTGCCAGCAGCGTAGGAGATGGTGGAAACACCATATATTTT; CDR3: CASSVGDGGNTIYF
V: TRBV7-9; D: NA; size: NA; J: TRBJ2-2; DNA: TGTGCCAGCAGCCCAGGGGTCACTGGGGCCACCGGGGAGCTGTTTTTT; CDR3: CASSPGVTGATGELFF
V: TRBV11-2; D: NA; size: once; J: TRBJ2-2; DNA: TGTGCCAGCAGCTTAGGGTCAGGGGTAGTCACCGGGGAGCTGTTTTTT; CDR3: CASSLGSGVVTGELFF
V: TRBV2; D: TRBD2; size: NA; J: TRBJ2-7; DNA: TGTGCCAGCAGCGAGGGGACTAGCGGTTACGAGCAGTACTTC; CDR3: CASSEGTSGYEQYF
V: TRBV10-3; D: TRBD1; size: once; J: TRBJ2-5; DNA: TGTGCCATCAGTGCGCCCCCCTTGACAGGGGTCAAAGAGACCCAGTACTTC; CDR3: CAISAPPLTGVKETQYF
V: TRBV14; D: NA; size: NA; J: TRBJ1-4; DNA: TGTGCCAGCAGCCAATTAAGACAGTCGACTAATGAAAAACTGTTTTTT; CDR3: CASSQLRQSTNEKLFF
V: TRBV13; D: TRBD2; size: NA; J: TRBJ2-1; DNA: TGTGCCAGCAGCTTAGAGGGACTAGGATGGAGTGAGCAGTTCTTC; CDR3: CASSLEGLGWSEQFF
V: TRBV7-8; D: NA; size: NA; J: TRBJ2-7; DNA: TGTGCCAGCAGCTTTCTAGTCGGGTCGTCCTTCGAGCAGTACTTC; CDR3: CASSFLVGSSFEQYF
V: TRBV19; D: TRBD2; size: NA; J: TRBJ2-1; DNA: TGTGCCAGTCGACTAGCGGGAGGCTACTACAATGAGCAGTTCTTC; CDR3: CASRLAGGYYNEQFF
V: TRBV30; D: TRBD1; size: NA; J: TRBJ1-2; DNA: TGTGCCTGGGGACGTTCCGGGACAGGTGGCTACACCTTC; CDR3: CAWGRSGTGGYTF
V: TRBV13; D: NA; size: NA; J: TRBJ1-1; DNA: TGTGCCAGTCGAGCGGGAAGGCGGAACACTGAAGCTTTCTTT; CDR3: CASRAGRRNTEAFF
V: TRBV28; D: TRBD2; size: NA; J: TRBJ2-1; DNA: TGTGCCAGCAGTTCCATTAGGGAAGCGGGAGGGCCTTATGTCTACAATGAGCAGTTCTTC; CDR3: CASSSIREAGGPYVYNEQFF
V: TRBV4-2; D: TRBD1; size: NA; J: TRBJ1-2; DNA: TGTGCCAGCAGCCAACCGGGACAGGGTGACTATGGCTACACCTTC; CDR3: CASSQPGQGDYGYTF
V: TRBV30; D: NA; size: few; J: TRBJ2-1; DNA: TGTGCCTGGAGCGGGGGCTCCTACAATGAGCAGTTCTTC; CDR3: CAWSGGSYNEQFF
V: TRBV2; D: NA; size: NA; J: TRBJ1-5; DNA: TGTGCCAGCTGCAGGGCGTCGAATCAGCCCCAGCATTTT; CDR3: CASCRASNQPQHF